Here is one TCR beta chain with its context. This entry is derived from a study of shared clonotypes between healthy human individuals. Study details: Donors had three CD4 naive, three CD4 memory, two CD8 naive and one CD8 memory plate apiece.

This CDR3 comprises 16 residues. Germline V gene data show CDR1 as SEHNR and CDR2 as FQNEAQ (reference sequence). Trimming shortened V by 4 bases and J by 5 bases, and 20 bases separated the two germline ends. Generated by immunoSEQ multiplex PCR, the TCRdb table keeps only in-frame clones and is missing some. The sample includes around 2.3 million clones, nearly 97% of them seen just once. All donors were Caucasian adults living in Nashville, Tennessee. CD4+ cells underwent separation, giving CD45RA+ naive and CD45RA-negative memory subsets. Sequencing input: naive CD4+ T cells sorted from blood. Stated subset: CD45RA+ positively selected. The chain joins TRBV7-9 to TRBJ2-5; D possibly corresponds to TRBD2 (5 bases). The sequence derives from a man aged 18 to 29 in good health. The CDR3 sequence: CASSYRGGPRTETQYF. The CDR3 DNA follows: TGTGCCAGCAGCTATCGAGGAGGACCCCGGACGGAGACCCAGTACTTC.